One T cell receptor (beta chain) is described in this entry. This record belongs to a study of blood T cell repertoires in COVID-19. Germline CDR1 and CDR2: SGDLS and YYNGEE. CDR3 length: 14 residues. Trimming removed 3 bases from V and 4 bases from J; junction bases left unmatched: 6. Under the authors' procedure: Estimated nucleated cell counts came from reference gene primer amplification. Libraries were prepared by immunoSEQ multiplex PCR; TCRdb keeps only in-frame clonotypes and omits some of them. V, J and clone size are taken as reported in that table, and D and trimming were inferred from the DNA itself. The repertoire holds about 400,000 clones, with roughly 90% as singletons.

The chain uses TRBV9 and TRBJ1-1; TRBD1 agrees at 7 bases. The TCR was taken from a woman in her 30s with active or convalescent COVID-19. The source material was peripheral blood. Here the CDR3 reads CASSGTGVGTEAFF. CDR3 coding DNA: TGTGCCAGCAGCGGCACAGGGGTGGGCACTGAAGCTTTCTTT.